A single sample gave rise to the 3 T cell receptor beta chains below, sequenced in a study of blood T cell repertoires in COVID-19. Sequenced by immunoSEQ multiplex PCR; TCRdb stores in-frame clones only, minus some. Of about 270,000 clones in the sample, about 90% were seen once. The material sequenced was peripheral blood. The receptors stem from a woman between 50 and 59 years old with acute or convalescent COVID-19.

The V gene is TRBV7-9, the J gene TRBJ2-7; TRBD2 matches at 7 bases. The CDR3 has 16 amino acids. Trimming took 3 bases from V and 5 from J; bases not matched to a gene: 13. Germline assignment: CDR1 SEHNR and CDR2 FQNEAQ (reference sequence). The CDR3: CASSFDSFREVNEQYF. The CDR3 DNA is TGTGCCAGCAGCTTCGACTCCTTCCGGGAGGTAAACGAGCAGTACTTC.

The chain couples TRBV3-1 (or the pseudogene TRBV3-2) to TRBJ2-6; 9 nucleotides align to TRBD1. The CDR3 covers 18 residues. Looked up from germline, CDR1 is LGHDT and CDR2 is YNNKEL (reference sequence). J gave up 3 bases and V 4 bases, and 10 bases lay outside the gene matches. CDR3 loop: CASSPPPGTGFGANVLTF. The CDR3 DNA reads as TGTGCCAGCAGCCCCCCTCCCGGGACAGGGTTTGGGGCCAACGTCCTGACTTTC.

The chain employs TRBV9 and TRBJ2-3; the match to TRBD2 covers 8 bases. This CDR3 contains 16 residues. Unmatched junction bases numbered 9, after V lost 4 bases and J lost 2 bases. Per germline, CDR1 SGDLS and CDR2 YYNGEE. This CDR3 is CASSLRAGVDTDTQYF. The CDR3 coding sequence is TGTGCCAGCAGCCTTAGAGCGGGAGTCGACACAGATACGCAGTATTTT.